Sequencing of this T cell receptor beta chain was carried out in a study of T-cell reconstitution after alpha-beta-depleted transplantation in children. Molecular barcoding with unique molecular identifiers was used for the TCRbeta library. TCRdb re-called the PCR reads through MiXCR, storing one row per CDR3 protein. This sample carries some 520,000 distinct CDR3 sequences, approximately 32% of them seen once, and the ten largest clones take around 2.5%. Germline values: CDR1 SGHAT, CDR2 FQDESV (reference sequence). CDR3 size: 14 residues. J lost 9 bases, V lost 5 bases, and 8 bases had no gene match.

This sequence was found in a human donor who donated a stem cell graft to a child with aplastic anemia. This specimen consisted of PBMCs from the stem cell graft donor, obtained from the stem cell graft. The V and J genes are TRBV11-1 and TRBJ2-1; TRBD2 matches 9 bases. In nucleotides, the CDR3 is TGTGCCAGCAGCACCCTGACTAGCGGCACTGAGCAGTTCTTC. Amino acids: CASSTLTSGTEQFF.